Presented here are 5 T cell receptor beta chains from one specimen sequenced in a study of T cells in Graves' hyperthyroidism and ophthalmopathy. The source material, RNA transcripts, was used to amplify TCR beta CDR3 regions. The TCR CDR3 was amplified in a first-round RT-PCR using the HTBI primer set. TCRdb recomputed calls from the multiplex PCR reads with MiXCR, one row per CDR3 protein. The table has hundreds of thousands of distinct CDR3 sequences, about two fifths seen once. The sample consisted of blood. These receptors all come from a young man with Graves' hyperthyroidism.

V usage is TRBV7-9 and J usage is TRBJ1-5; TRBD1 matches 8 bases. CDR3 length: 18 residues. The V gene end was trimmed by 5 bases and the J gene end by 1 base; junction bases not matched to a gene: 13. CDR1 and CDR2 (germline): SEHNR, FQNEAQ (reference sequence). The DNA for the CDR3 is TGTGCCAGCAGCACGACAGGGGAGGTGTCAGGAAGCAATCAGCCCCAGCATTTT. This codes for CASSTTGEVSGSNQPQHF.

In this sample, this clonotype turned up many times. The chain links TRBV9 to TRBJ1-6; D is unresolved. Germline V gene sequence: CDR1 SGDLS, CDR2 YYNGEE. Trimming removed 0 bases at V and 7 bases at J, with 11 bases between. This CDR3 region has 15 residues. The CDR3 DNA follows: TGTGCCAGCAGCGTAGCGTCCGGTTACAATTCACCCCTCCACTTT. This translates into CASSVASGYNSPLHF. The variable domain in full, with the rest retrieved from reference TRBV9 and TRBJ1-6, is DSGVTQTPKHLITATGQRVTLRCSPRSGDLSVYWYQQSLDQGLQFLIQYYNGEERAKGNILERFSAQQFPDLHSELNLSSLELGDSALYFCASSVASGYNSPLHFGNGTRLTVT.

This clonotype appeared a few times. This chain connects TRBV7-9 to TRBJ2-7; 7 nucleotides align to TRBD1. Germline values: CDR1 SEHNR, CDR2 FQNEAQ (reference sequence). After removal of 5 bases from V and 4 bases from J, the junction contained 8 bases not matched to a gene. The CDR3 loop spans 14 amino acids. The CDR3 reads CASSKIGTEYEQYF. The CDR3 DNA reads as TGTGCCAGCAGCAAGATCGGGACAGAGTACGAGCAGTACTTC.

Many counts were recorded for this clonotype. The chain recombines TRBV29-1 with TRBJ1-4; weak D call: TRBD1 (6 bases). The CDR3 sequence is 14 residues long. Germline V CDR1 and CDR2: SQVTM, ANQGSEA. Trimming cost V 6 bases and J 5 bases, with 16 bases left between them. Here the CDR3 reads CSVHTDRRNEKLFF. DNA for the CDR3: TGCAGCGTGCATACCGACAGGAGAAATGAAAAACTGTTTTTT.

This clonotype was counted many times. The V call is TRBV9, the J call TRBJ2-6; 7 nucleotides match TRBD2. Germline-derived CDR1 and CDR2 are SGDLS and YYNGEE. The CDR3 extends over 17 amino acids. The V segment lost 4 bases and the J segment 0 bases; nucleotides outside the gene matches: 7. CDR3 protein: CASSLAGRASGANVLTF. The CDR3 coding sequence is TGTGCCAGCAGCCTCGCGGGGAGGGCCTCTGGGGCCAACGTCCTGACTTTC.